This T cell receptor (beta chain) was observed in a study of shared clonotypes between healthy human individuals. TCRdb keeps only in-frame clones here, not all; method: immunoSEQ multiplex PCR. This table has fewer than 3 million clones, around 92% appearing once. Study conclusions and caveats: A handful of donors held approximately 4.6% of naive CD4 clonotypes in common. Larger estimated richness was generally seen in naive subsets than in memory subsets.

This clone was counted only a few times. Its cognate antigen is unknown. Partitioning of CD4+ cells yielded a CD45RA+ naive subset and a CD45RA-negative memory subset. The V and J ends lost 2 bases and 2 bases respectively, with 10 bases between them. The CDR3 totals 14 residues. CDR1 is GTSNPN and CDR2 is SVGIG in the germline V gene (reference sequence). Sequenced input: naive CD4+ T cells from PBMCs. Subset defined: CD45RA+ positively selected. V gene TRBV30 combines with J gene TRBJ1-3; D not resolved. The sequence came from a man younger than 30 in good health. Some clones in this sample may be carry-over from other donors' samples. The CDR3 DNA is TGTGCCTGGAGTATCGAGGAAGCTGGAAACACCATATATTTT. Translated: CAWSIEEAGNTIYF.